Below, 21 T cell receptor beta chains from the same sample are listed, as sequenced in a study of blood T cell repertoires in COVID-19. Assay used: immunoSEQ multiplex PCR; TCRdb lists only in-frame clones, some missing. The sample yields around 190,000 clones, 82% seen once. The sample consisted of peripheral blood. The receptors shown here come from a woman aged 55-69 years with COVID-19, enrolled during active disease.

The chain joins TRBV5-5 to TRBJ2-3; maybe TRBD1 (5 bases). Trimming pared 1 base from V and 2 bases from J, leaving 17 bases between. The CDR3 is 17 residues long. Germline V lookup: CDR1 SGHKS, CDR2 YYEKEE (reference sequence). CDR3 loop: CASSLTGNLIITDTQYF. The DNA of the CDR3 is TGTGCCAGCAGCTTGACAGGAAACCTTATTATCACAGATACGCAGTATTTT.

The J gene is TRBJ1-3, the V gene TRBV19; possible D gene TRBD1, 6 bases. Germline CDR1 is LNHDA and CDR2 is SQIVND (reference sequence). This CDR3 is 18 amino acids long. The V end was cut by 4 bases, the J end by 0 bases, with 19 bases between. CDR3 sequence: CASSTRGGSSSSGNTIYF. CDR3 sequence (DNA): TGTGCCAGTAGTACCCGAGGGGGTAGTTCGAGCTCTGGAAACACCATATATTTT.

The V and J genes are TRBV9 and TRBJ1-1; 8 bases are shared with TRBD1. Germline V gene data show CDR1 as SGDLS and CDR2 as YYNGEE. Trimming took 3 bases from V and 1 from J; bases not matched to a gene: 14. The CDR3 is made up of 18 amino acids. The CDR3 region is CASSASNRWTGRNTEAFF. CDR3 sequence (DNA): TGTGCCAGCAGCGCATCCAACCGATGGACAGGGAGGAACACTGAAGCTTTCTTT.

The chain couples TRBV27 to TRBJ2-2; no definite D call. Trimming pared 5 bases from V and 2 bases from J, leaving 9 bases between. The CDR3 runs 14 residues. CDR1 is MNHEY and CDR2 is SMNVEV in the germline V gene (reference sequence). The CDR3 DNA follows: TGTGCCAGCAGTCCCCAACTTAACACCGGGGAGCTGTTTTTT. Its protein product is CASSPQLNTGELFF.

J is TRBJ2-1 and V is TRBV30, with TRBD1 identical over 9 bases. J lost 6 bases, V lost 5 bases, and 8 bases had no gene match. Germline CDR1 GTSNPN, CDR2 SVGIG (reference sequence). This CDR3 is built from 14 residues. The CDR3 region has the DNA TGTGCCTGGCGAGGACAGGGGAGGTTCAATGAGCAGTTCTTC. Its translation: CAWRGQGRFNEQFF.

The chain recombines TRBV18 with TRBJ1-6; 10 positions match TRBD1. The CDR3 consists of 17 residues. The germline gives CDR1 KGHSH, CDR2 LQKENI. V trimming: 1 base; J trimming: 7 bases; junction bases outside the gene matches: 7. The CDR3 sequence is CASSPLDRGLFNSPLHF. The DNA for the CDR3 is TGTGCCAGCTCACCACTTGACAGGGGGCTCTTCAATTCACCCCTCCACTTT.

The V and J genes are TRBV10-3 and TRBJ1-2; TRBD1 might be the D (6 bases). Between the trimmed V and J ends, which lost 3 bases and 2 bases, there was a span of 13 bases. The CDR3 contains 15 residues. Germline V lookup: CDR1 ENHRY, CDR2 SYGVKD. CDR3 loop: CAISDPTTGNYGYTF. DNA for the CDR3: TGTGCCATCAGTGACCCAACAACAGGGAACTATGGCTACACCTTC.

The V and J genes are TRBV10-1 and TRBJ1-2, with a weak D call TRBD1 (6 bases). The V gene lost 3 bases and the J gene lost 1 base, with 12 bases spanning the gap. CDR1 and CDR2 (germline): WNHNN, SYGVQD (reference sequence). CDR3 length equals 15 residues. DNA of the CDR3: TGCGCCAGCAGTGACTGGACAGAGAGTAACTATGGCTACACCTTC. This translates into CASSDWTESNYGYTF.

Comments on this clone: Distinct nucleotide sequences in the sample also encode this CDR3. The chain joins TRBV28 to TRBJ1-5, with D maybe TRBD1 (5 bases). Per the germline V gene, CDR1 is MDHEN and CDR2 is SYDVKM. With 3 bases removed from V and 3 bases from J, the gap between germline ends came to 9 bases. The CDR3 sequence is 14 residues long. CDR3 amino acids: CASSLGQVNQPQHF. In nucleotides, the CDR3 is TGTGCCAGCAGTTTGGGGCAGGTCAATCAGCCCCAGCATTTT.

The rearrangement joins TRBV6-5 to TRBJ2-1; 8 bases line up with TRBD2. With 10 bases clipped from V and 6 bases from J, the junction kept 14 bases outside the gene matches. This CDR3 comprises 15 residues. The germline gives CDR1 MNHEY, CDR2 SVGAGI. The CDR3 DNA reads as TGTGCCACCCTCCCGGATGGTAGCGGGGTCAATGAGCAGTTCTTC. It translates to CATLPDGSGVNEQFF.

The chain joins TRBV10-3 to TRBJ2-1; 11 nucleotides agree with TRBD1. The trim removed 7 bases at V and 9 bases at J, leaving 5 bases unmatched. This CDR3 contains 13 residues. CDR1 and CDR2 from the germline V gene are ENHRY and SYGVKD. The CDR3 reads CAIMGQGVGEQFF. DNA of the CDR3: TGTGCCATCATGGGACAGGGGGTTGGTGAGCAGTTCTTC.

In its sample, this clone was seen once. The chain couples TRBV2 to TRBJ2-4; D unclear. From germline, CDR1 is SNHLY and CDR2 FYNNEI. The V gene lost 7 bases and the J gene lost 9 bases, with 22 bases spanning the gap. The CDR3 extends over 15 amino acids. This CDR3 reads CASNIRAPPPGIQYF. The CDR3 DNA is TGTGCCAGCAATATTAGAGCCCCTCCTCCTGGCATTCAGTACTTC.

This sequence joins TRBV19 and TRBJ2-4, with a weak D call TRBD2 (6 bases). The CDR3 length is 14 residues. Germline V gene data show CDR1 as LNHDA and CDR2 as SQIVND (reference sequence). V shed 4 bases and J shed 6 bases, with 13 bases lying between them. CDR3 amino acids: CASSTGGGSNIQYF. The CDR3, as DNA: TGTGCCAGTAGTACCGGTGGAGGGTCAAACATTCAGTACTTC.

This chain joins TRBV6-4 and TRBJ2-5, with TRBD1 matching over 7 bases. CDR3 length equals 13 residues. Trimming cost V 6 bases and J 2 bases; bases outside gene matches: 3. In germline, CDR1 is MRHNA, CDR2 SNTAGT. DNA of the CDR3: TGTGCCAGCAGATGGACAGGACAAGAGACCCAGTACTTC. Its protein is CASRWTGQETQYF.

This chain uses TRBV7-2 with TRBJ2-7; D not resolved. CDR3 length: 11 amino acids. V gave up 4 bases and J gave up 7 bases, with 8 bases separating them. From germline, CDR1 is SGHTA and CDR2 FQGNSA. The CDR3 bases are TGTGCCAGCAGCTCCAAGAGGGAGCAGTACTTC. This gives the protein CASSSKREQYF.

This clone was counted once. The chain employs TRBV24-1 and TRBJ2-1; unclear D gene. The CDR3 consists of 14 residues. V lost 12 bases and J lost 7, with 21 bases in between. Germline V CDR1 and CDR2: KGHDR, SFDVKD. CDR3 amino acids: CAVTSPVNSNEQFF. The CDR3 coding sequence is TGTGCCGTTACCTCCCCGGTCAATAGTAATGAGCAGTTCTTC.

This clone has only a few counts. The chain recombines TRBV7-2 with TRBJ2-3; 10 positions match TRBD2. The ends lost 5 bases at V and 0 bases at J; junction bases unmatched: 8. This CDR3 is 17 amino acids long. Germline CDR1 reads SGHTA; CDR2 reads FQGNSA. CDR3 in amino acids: CASSLGLADPSTDTQYF. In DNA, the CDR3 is TGTGCCAGCAGCCTCGGACTAGCGGATCCTAGCACAGATACGCAGTATTTT.

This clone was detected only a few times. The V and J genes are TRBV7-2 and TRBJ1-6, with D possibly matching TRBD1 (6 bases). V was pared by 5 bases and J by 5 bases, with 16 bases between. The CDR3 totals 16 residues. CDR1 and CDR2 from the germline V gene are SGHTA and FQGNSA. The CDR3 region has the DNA TGTGCCAGCAGCCGCGGGAGGGGGTTGGATAATTCACCCCTCCACTTT. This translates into CASSRGRGLDNSPLHF.

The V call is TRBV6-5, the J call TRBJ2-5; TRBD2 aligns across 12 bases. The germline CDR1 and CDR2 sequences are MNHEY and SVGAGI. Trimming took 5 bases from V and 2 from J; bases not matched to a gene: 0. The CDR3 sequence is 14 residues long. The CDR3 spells CASSLAGGQETQYF. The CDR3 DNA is TGTGCCAGCAGTCTAGCGGGGGGGCAAGAGACCCAGTACTTC.

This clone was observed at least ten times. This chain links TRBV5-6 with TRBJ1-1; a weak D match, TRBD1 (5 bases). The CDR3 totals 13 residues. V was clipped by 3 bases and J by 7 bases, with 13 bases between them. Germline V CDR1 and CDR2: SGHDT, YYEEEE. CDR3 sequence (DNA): TGTGCCAGCAGCTCTACAGGTAGGGATGAAGCTTTCTTT. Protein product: CASSSTGRDEAFF.

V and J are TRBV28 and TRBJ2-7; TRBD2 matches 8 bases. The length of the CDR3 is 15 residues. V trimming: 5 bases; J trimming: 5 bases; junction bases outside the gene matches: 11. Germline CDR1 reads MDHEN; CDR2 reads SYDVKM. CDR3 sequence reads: CASSPSSGLSNEQYF. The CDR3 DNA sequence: TGTGCCAGCAGTCCATCTAGCGGGTTATCCAACGAGCAGTACTTC.